This passage covers 21 T cell receptor beta chains from one sample sequenced in a study of blood T cell repertoires in COVID-19. Sequencing used immunoSEQ multiplex PCR; TCRdb keeps in-frame clones, though not all of them. Among about 500,000 clones, nearly 90% were seen once, and the ten largest hold roughly 0.92%. Sequencing input: peripheral blood. The receptor set was obtained from a man aged 18 to 35 with COVID-19, enrolled during active disease.

This clone was recorded only once. V is TRBV11-3 and J is TRBJ2-1; D gene uncertain. Per the germline V gene, CDR1 is SGHNT and CDR2 is YENEEA. The ends were cut back, 1 base at V and 0 bases at J, with 7 bases in the middle. The CDR3 is 15 amino acids. CDR3 region: CASSLGPSSYNEQFF. As DNA, the CDR3 is TGTGCCAGCAGCTTAGGTCCGAGCTCCTACAATGAGCAGTTCTTC.

J is TRBJ2-2 and V is TRBV6-5; 8 bases line up with TRBD2. The CDR3 runs 14 residues. Germline values: CDR1 MNHEY, CDR2 SVGAGI. Losses at the gene ends were 8 bases for V and 0 bases for J; bases not matched to a gene: 2. In DNA, the CDR3 is TGTGCCAGCCGGGGGGGAACGAACACCGGGGAGCTGTTTTTT. Residues: CASRGGTNTGELFF.

V is TRBV21-1 and J is TRBJ1-2. TRBV21-1 is a pseudogene. The CDR3 is 14 amino acids. CDR3: CASSKGGLKHGYTF. CDR3 coding DNA: TGTGCCAGCAGCAAAGGAGGCCTTAAGCATGGCTACACCTTC.

This clone was seen just once. The chain couples TRBV28 to TRBJ2-5; D unresolved. Germline assignment: CDR1 MDHEN and CDR2 SYDVKM. V was clipped by 3 bases and J by 5 bases, with 4 bases between them. The CDR3 has 11 residues. CDR3 coding DNA: TGTGCCAGCAGTTTCTTCGAGACCCAGTACTTC. It codes for CASSFFETQYF.

The table lists this clone with a count of one. The chain links TRBV19 to TRBJ1-6; D unclear. Trimming left V 7 bases short and J 6 bases short, with 16 bases between. Germline CDR1 is LNHDA and CDR2 is SQIVND (reference sequence). CDR3 size: 15 residues. Here the CDR3 DNA reads TGTGCCAGTACCTCGGGAGGGTTCTTTAATTCACCCCTCCACTTT. It specifies CASTSGGFFNSPLHF.

The chain carries TRBV11-1 and TRBJ1-1, with D possibly TRBD1 on 5 matching bases. With 2 bases removed from V and 4 bases from J, the gap between germline ends came to 11 bases. Germline values: CDR1 SGHAT, CDR2 FQDESV (reference sequence). CDR3 size: 14 residues. The DNA of the CDR3 is TGTGCCAGCAGCTTACCGGGACTCGGCACTGAAGCTTTCTTT. It translates to CASSLPGLGTEAFF.

V is TRBV27 and J is TRBJ2-5; no reliable D call. This CDR3 comprises 14 residues. V gave up 3 bases and J gave up 2 bases, with 10 bases separating them. Looked up from germline, CDR1 is MNHEY and CDR2 is SMNVEV (reference sequence). In DNA, the CDR3 is TGTGCCAGCAGTTTCCTGGCCAGGCAAGAGACCCAGTACTTC. Translation gives CASSFLARQETQYF.

The V call is TRBV5-1, the J call TRBJ2-3; TRBD2 aligns across 7 bases. The J segment lost 1 base and the V segment lost 6 bases, leaving 14 bases of the junction unmatched. Germline V lookup: CDR1 SGHRS, CDR2 YFSETQ. CDR3 length equals 17 residues. For the CDR3, the DNA is TGCGCCAGCACCCCCCGGCGGAGCGGGGAAGGCACAGATACGCAGTATTTT. This codes for CASTPRRSGEGTDTQYF.

The chain has TRBV19 and TRBJ2-4; D possibly corresponds to TRBD2 (6 bases). The CDR3 length is 15 residues. Germline V gives CDR1 LNHDA, CDR2 SQIVND (reference sequence). Trimming left V 5 bases short and J 3 bases short, with 14 bases between. CDR3 nucleotides: TGTGCCAGTAGTCAGATAGCGGACCACAAAAACATTCAGTACTTC. This sequence encodes CASSQIADHKNIQYF.

The chain is built from TRBV30 and TRBJ1-5; 11 bases match TRBD1. Trimming cost V 3 bases and J 2 bases; bases outside gene matches: 12. The CDR3 extends over 18 amino acids. From germline, CDR1 is GTSNPN and CDR2 SVGIG (reference sequence). The CDR3 spells CAWSLGTGGRAGNQPQHF. The CDR3 region has the DNA TGTGCCTGGAGCCTCGGGACAGGGGGTAGGGCGGGCAATCAGCCCCAGCATTTT.

The chain carries TRBV18 and TRBJ1-2, with D perhaps matching TRBD1 (5 bases). This CDR3 is built from 17 residues. Germline-derived CDR1 and CDR2 are KGHSH and LQKENI. V lost 3 bases and J 6 bases, leaving 23 bases between the germline ends. The DNA of the CDR3 is TGTGCCAGCTCACCTACATCCACCCCCAGGGTTCTTGATGGCTACACCTTC. Translating gives CASSPTSTPRVLDGYTF.

V is TRBV5-4 and J is TRBJ2-7, with 12 bases aligning to TRBD1. This CDR3 comprises 14 residues. J was trimmed by 6 bases and V by 3 bases; bases with no gene match: 4. Germline lookup yields CDR1 SGHNT and CDR2 YYREEE (reference sequence). The CDR3 loop reads CASSWGQGALEQYF. For the CDR3, the DNA is TGTGCCAGCAGCTGGGGACAGGGGGCTCTCGAGCAGTACTTC.

The chain is built from TRBV10-3 and TRBJ1-2, with TRBD1 matching 9 bases. Germline-derived CDR1 and CDR2 are ENHRY and SYGVKD. The V gene end was trimmed by 10 bases and the J gene end by 4 bases; junction bases not matched to a gene: 10. This CDR3 has 14 amino acids. The CDR3 spells CATQQGAVGYGYTF. The CDR3 DNA sequence: TGTGCCACGCAACAGGGGGCTGTGGGCTATGGCTACACCTTC.

The V gene is TRBV7-2, the J gene TRBJ2-3, with TRBD2 matching over 8 bases. This CDR3 is 16 amino acids long. The germline V gene has CDR1 SGHTA and CDR2 FQGNSA. The V and J ends lost 5 bases and 0 bases, in that order; junction bases with no gene match: 7. CDR3 nucleotides: TGTGCCAGCAGCCGGGAGGGAACTACCAGCACAGATACGCAGTATTTT. Translated: CASSREGTTSTDTQYF.

The genes are TRBV3-1 (or the pseudogene TRBV3-2) and TRBJ2-1, with TRBD1 identical over 7 bases. The trim removed 4 bases at V and 12 bases at J, leaving 6 bases unmatched. CDR3 length: 12 residues. Germline V CDR1 and CDR2: LGHDT, YNNKEL (reference sequence). CDR3 in amino acids: CASSPYGDRQFF. The CDR3 bases are TGTGCCAGCAGCCCCTACGGGGACAGGCAGTTCTTC.

This clone showed up just once. V and J are TRBV7-8 and TRBJ2-3; D uncertain. The CDR3 length is 12 residues. Germline CDR1 SGHVS, CDR2 FQNEAQ. Trimming shortened V by 5 bases and J by 3 bases, and 6 bases separated the two germline ends. In DNA, the CDR3 is TGTGCCAGCAGCGAGGATACAGATACGCAGTATTTT. This sequence encodes CASSEDTDTQYF.

The chain uses TRBV19 and TRBJ2-5; TRBD2 aligns across 9 bases. This CDR3 has 16 amino acids. Germline V gene data show CDR1 as LNHDA and CDR2 as SQIVND (reference sequence). V lost 0 bases to trimming and J lost 1 base; unmatched junction nucleotides: 3. As DNA, the CDR3 is TGTGCCAGTAGTATAGAGGGTAGCGGGGGCCAAGAGACCCAGTACTTC. This gives the protein CASSIEGSGGQETQYF.

This clone appeared a single time. This rearrangement joins TRBV25-1 to TRBJ1-3; 8 nucleotides match TRBD1. This CDR3 spans 18 amino acids. The J segment lost 2 bases and the V segment lost 3 bases, leaving 12 bases of the junction unmatched. Germline V CDR1 and CDR2: MGHDK, SYGVNS. CDR3 in DNA: TGTGCCAGCAGTGATCCGAAGGTCACAGGGGGGACTGGAAACACCATATATTTT. Protein product: CASSDPKVTGGTGNTIYF.

The chain joins TRBV24-1 to TRBJ2-1; TRBD2 aligns across 8 bases. The V gene's germline CDR1 is KGHDR and CDR2 SFDVKD. The J segment lost 5 bases and the V segment lost 6 bases, leaving 14 bases of the junction unmatched. The CDR3 consists of 17 residues. The CDR3 nucleotides are TGTGCCACCAGTTCCAGGACGGGGGGGCACTATCACAATGAGCAGTTCTTC. Protein sequence: CATSSRTGGHYHNEQFF.

V usage is TRBV11-2 and J usage is TRBJ2-4; TRBD2 is a possible D gene (6 bases). The CDR3 sequence is 14 residues long. The ends were cut back, 3 bases at V and 9 bases at J, with 15 bases in the middle. The germline CDR1 and CDR2 sequences are SGHAT and FQNNGV. The DNA of the CDR3 is TGTGCCAGCAGCTTGACCGGGAGTTTTAGCATTCAGTACTTC. As protein: CASSLTGSFSIQYF. Drawing the rest from reference TRBV11-2 and TRBJ2-4, the complete variable domain is EAGVAQSPRYKIIEKRQSVAFWCNPISGHATLYWYQQILGQGPKLLIQFQNNGVVDDSQLPKDRFSAERLKGVDSTLKIQPAKLEDSAVYLCASSLTGSFSIQYFGAGTRLSVL.

The DNA for the CDR3 is TGTGCCACCAGTGAAGTGGGCAGGGAACACGAGCAGTACTTC. It yields the protein CATSEVGREHEQYF. V and J are TRBV24-1 and TRBJ2-7; perhaps TRBD1 as D (5 bases). The germline gives CDR1 KGHDR, CDR2 SFDVKD. This CDR3 spans 14 amino acids. Trimming stripped 4 bases from V and 5 bases from J, with 14 bases between.